Listed below are T cell receptor beta chains from one sample, sequenced in a study of OX40 agonist ivuxolimab in advanced cancers. Data came from immunoSEQ multiplex PCR; TCRdb stores just in-frame clones and leaves some out. The top ten clones hold around 60% of a sample with 5,500 to 7,500 clones, approximately 63% of them seen once. The sample here was CD4+ or CD8+ T cells sorted from blood, taken in a trial of the OX40 agonist ivuxolimab. These receptors were obtained from an adult with an advanced solid tumor such as melanoma, head and neck, liver or kidney cancer. CDR3s include the opening cysteine and the closing phenylalanine or tryptophan. D genes are given only for firm matches. Size tells how often a clone was seen (once, few, many) or the class of an expanded clone, and some rows leave it out.

D,V,size,J,DNA,CDR3
TRBD1,TRBV4-3,-,TRBJ2-3,TGCGCCAGCAGCCAAGAGTGGCCAGGGGGCCCAGATACGCAGTATTTT,CASSQEWPGGPDTQYF
-,TRBV27,-,TRBJ2-7,TGTGCCAGCAGTCCCCCTAAGAGATACGAGCAGTACTTC,CASSPPKRYEQYF
-,TRBV28,-,TRBJ2-7,TGTGCCAGCAGTTTATATCGCGGGGCAGACTACGAGCAGTACTTC,CASSLYRGADYEQYF
TRBD2,TRBV4-1,-,TRBJ2-3,TGCGCCAGCAGCCAAGCAGCGGGGCTAGCCCGCACAGATACGCAGTATTTT,CASSQAAGLARTDTQYF
TRBD1,TRBV15,-,TRBJ1-1,TGTGCCACCAGCAGGATTCCGGGACAGCTACTGAACACTGAAGCTTTCTTT,CATSRIPGQLLNTEAFF
-,TRBV7-9,once,TRBJ2-2,TGTGCCAGCAGCCCGGGGACCGGGGAGCTGTTTTTT,CASSPGTGELFF
TRBD1,TRBV4-1,-,TRBJ1-5,TGCGCCAGCAGCCCCGACAGGGGACGGGATCAGCCCCAGCATTTT,CASSPDRGRDQPQHF
TRBD2,TRBV7-9,few,TRBJ2-4,TGTGCCAGCAGCCTCCACCCCTCGACTAGCGGCAAAAACATTCAGTACTTC,CASSLHPSTSGKNIQYF
-,TRBV5-1,-,TRBJ1-3,TGCGCCAGCAGCATCGACTACGTGAGCTCTGGAAACACCATATATTTT,CASSIDYVSSGNTIYF
-,TRBV11-2,-,TRBJ1-3,TGTGCCAGCAGCCTCGGGGCGGGAAACACCATATATTTT,CASSLGAGNTIYF
-,TRBV11-2,-,TRBJ2-1,TGTGCCAGCAGCTCCCACCCGGGGAGTGAGCAGTTCTTC,CASSSHPGSEQFF
-,TRBV11-2,few,TRBJ2-7,TGTGCCAGCAGCTTAGATGGCAGCTTTGATGGGCAGTACTTC,CASSLDGSFDGQYF
-,TRBV30,-,TRBJ2-7,TGTGCCTGGAGTCCGGGGGCCTACGAGCAGTACTTC,CAWSPGAYEQYF
-,TRBV5-6,-,TRBJ1-1,TGTGCCAGCAGACCGGGACACCTAAACACTGAAGCTTTCTTT,CASRPGHLNTEAFF
-,TRBV9,once,TRBJ2-1,TGTGCCTCTTCAGGGGGGGCTCACAATGAGCAGTTCTTC,CASSGGAHNEQFF
TRBD1,TRBV19,-,TRBJ1-1,TGTGCCAGTAGTATATTACAGGGGATCGAAGCTTTCTTT,CASSILQGIEAFF
-,TRBV7-9,-,TRBJ2-7,TGTGCCAGCAGCACCTCGGAGGGGTACGAGCAGTACTTC,CASSTSEGYEQYF
-,TRBV11-3,-,TRBJ2-1,TGTGCCAGCAGCAAAGGACACTGGTCTCAATACAATGAGCAGTTCTTC,CASSKGHWSQYNEQFF
-,TRBV2,-,TRBJ1-2,TGTGCCAGCTCCGCAGCTGGTGGCTACACCTTC,CASSAAGGYTF
-,TRBV5-6,-,TRBJ2-5,TGTGCCAGCAACCTTGATGGACCGCAAGAGACCCAGTACTTC,CASNLDGPQETQYF
-,TRBV10-2,-,TRBJ2-3,TGCGCCAGCGGACCGAATACGCAGTATTTT,CASGPNTQYF
TRBD1,TRBV5-1,-,TRBJ2-7,TGCGCCAGCAGCCCGGGACAGGGGGCCTACGAGCAGTACTTC,CASSPGQGAYEQYF
-,TRBV6-5,-,TRBJ1-2,TGTGCCAGCAGTTATGGGGGGTTTAGTGGCTACACCTTC,CASSYGGFSGYTF
TRBD1,TRBV5-1,-,TRBJ1-3,TGCGCCAGCAGCTTCTTGCCGGGACAGCACTCTGGAAACACCATATATTTT,CASSFLPGQHSGNTIYF
-,TRBV6-5,-,TRBJ1-2,TGTGCCAGCAGTAAGGATCCTCCCGTGGGCTATGGCTACACCTTC,CASSKDPPVGYGYTF
-,TRBV7-2,-,TRBJ2-1,TGTGCCAGCGTCCGGGGTCCCCACAATGAGCAGTTCTTC,CASVRGPHNEQFF
-,TRBV4-1,-,TRBJ2-7,TGCGCCAGCAGCCAAGATCTATGGCAGTCCTACGAGCAGTACTTC,CASSQDLWQSYEQYF
-,TRBV15,once,TRBJ2-5,TGTGCCACCAGCAGAGATCGGGCAACAGAGACCCAGTACTTC,CATSRDRATETQYF
TRBD2,TRBV27,-,TRBJ2-5,TGTGCCAGCAGTGTCAGTGTAGCGGGTGAGACCCAGTACTTC,CASSVSVAGETQYF
-,TRBV19,-,TRBJ2-1,TGTGCCAGTGGACGGGATCTCTACAATGAGCAGTTCTTC,CASGRDLYNEQFF
-,TRBV11-1,-,TRBJ1-1,TGTGCCAGCAGCTTGATGGGCGCGAACACTGAAGCTTTCTTT,CASSLMGANTEAFF
TRBD1,TRBV18,-,TRBJ1-2,TGTGCCAGCTCACCAACCCCTTCGGACAGGTTTCATGGCTACACCTTC,CASSPTPSDRFHGYTF
-,TRBV21-1,-,TRBJ1-3,TGTGCCAGCGGGAGGAGGCCGAGCTCTGGAAACACCATATATTTT,CASGRRPSSGNTIYF
-,TRBV5-8,-,TRBJ1-5,TGTGCCAGCAGCTGGGGAGGGGTGGGGAATCAGCCCCAGCATTTT,CASSWGGVGNQPQHF
-,TRBV13,few,TRBJ2-3,TGTGCCAGCAGCTTAGACCTGACAGATACGCAGTATTTT,CASSLDLTDTQYF
-,TRBV6-4,-,TRBJ2-3,TGTGCCAGCAGTGAGGGAGCAGGGGACACAGATACGCAGTATTTT,CASSEGAGDTDTQYF
-,TRBV28,-,TRBJ1-1,TGTGCCAGCATCCCTCCTGGAGTGGGAGGGAACACTGAAGCTTTCTTT,CASIPPGVGGNTEAFF
-,TRBV7-9,once,TRBJ1-1,TGTGCCAGCAGCTTTCCACGGGCAGGTGGCACTGAAGCTTTCTTT,CASSFPRAGGTEAFF
-,TRBV19,once,TRBJ2-7,TGTGCCAGTAGTATAGGGGGATTATCCTACGAGCAGTACTTC,CASSIGGLSYEQYF
TRBD2,TRBV19,-,TRBJ2-7,TGTGCCAGTAGTATGAGTAGCGGGTTAGCCCTCTACGAGCAGTACTTC,CASSMSSGLALYEQYF
-,TRBV7-8,-,TRBJ2-1,TGTGCCAGCAGCCCCAGCTCCCATGAGCAGTTCTTC,CASSPSSHEQFF
-,TRBV20-1,-,TRBJ1-1,TGCAGTGCCGTTAACACTGAAGCTTTCTTT,CSAVNTEAFF
TRBD1,TRBV7-9,-,TRBJ1-1,TGTGCCAGCAGCCCGGGACAGTCCCACCGAAAGGCCGTCTTT,CASSPGQSHRKAVF
TRBD1,TRBV5-1,-,TRBJ1-2,TGCGCCAGCAGCTCGTGGACAGGGGGCCAGGAAGGCTACACCTTC,CASSSWTGGQEGYTF
-,TRBV4-3,-,TRBJ2-1,TGCGCCAGCAGCCAAGATGGGGGGAATGAGCAGTTCTTC,CASSQDGGNEQFF
TRBD1,TRBV13,once,TRBJ1-3,TGTGCCAGCAGCTACGGGACAGGGGCTGGAAACACCATATATTTT,CASSYGTGAGNTIYF
-,TRBV10-3,many,TRBJ2-7,TGTGCCATCAGTCCCCCGCTGGGCTACGAGCAGTACTTC,CAISPPLGYEQYF
-,TRBV7-9,-,TRBJ2-2,TGTGCCAGCAGTCCGACCGGGGAGAAGGCCGGGGAGCTGTTTTTT,CASSPTGEKAGELFF
-,TRBV19,once,TRBJ1-3,TGTGCCAGTAGTCACGAAAGGACAACTCTCTCTGGAAACACCATATATTTT,CASSHERTTLSGNTIYF
TRBD2,TRBV9,-,TRBJ2-7,TGTGCCAGCAGCGGAGCGGGGGGTTACGAGCAGTACTTC,CASSGAGGYEQYF
TRBD2,TRBV4-3,-,TRBJ2-1,TGCGCCAGCAGCCAAGATTTCCTAGCGGGGGGCCTTAGTGAGCAGTTCTTC,CASSQDFLAGGLSEQFF
-,TRBV7-9,few,TRBJ2-1,TGTGCCAGCAGCTCCCACCCGGGGAGTGAGCAGTTCTTC,CASSSHPGSEQFF
TRBD1,TRBV4-1,-,TRBJ2-7,TGCGCCAGCAGCCAAGGGCGGGGGACAGGGGAATCCTACGAGCAGTACTTC,CASSQGRGTGESYEQYF
-,TRBV13,once,TRBJ2-1,TGTGCCAGCAGCTTAGACACCTCCCCGTCCTACAATGAGCAGTTCTTC,CASSLDTSPSYNEQFF
-,TRBV19,many,TRBJ1-2,TGTGCCACCCTATCCGTACAGGCCCATGGCTACACCTTC,CATLSVQAHGYTF
-,TRBV20-1,-,TRBJ2-5,TGCAGTGCCATTCGGGAGACCCAGTACTTC,CSAIRETQYF
-,TRBV4-3,once,TRBJ2-7,TGCGCCAGCAGCGTGAGTACATCCTTCAACTACGAGCAGTACTTC,CASSVSTSFNYEQYF
-,TRBV7-7,-,TRBJ1-1,TGTGCTAGCAGCTTAAGGATTAACACTGAAGCTTTCTTT,CASSLRINTEAFF
-,TRBV27,-,TRBJ1-5,TGTGCCAGCAGTTTAAGGGGGGGTAGCAATCAGCCCCAGCATTTT,CASSLRGGSNQPQHF